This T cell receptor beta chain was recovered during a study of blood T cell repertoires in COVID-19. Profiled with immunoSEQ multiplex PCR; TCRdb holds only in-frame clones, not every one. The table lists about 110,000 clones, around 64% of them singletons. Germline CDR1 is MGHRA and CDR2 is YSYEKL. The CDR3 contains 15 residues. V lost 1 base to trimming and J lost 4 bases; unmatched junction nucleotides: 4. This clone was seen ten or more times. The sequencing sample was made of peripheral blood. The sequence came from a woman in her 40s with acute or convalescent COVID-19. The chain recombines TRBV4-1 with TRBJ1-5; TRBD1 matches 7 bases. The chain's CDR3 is CASSQVDRVNQPQHF. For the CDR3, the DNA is TGCGCCAGCAGCCAAGTAGACAGGGTGAATCAGCCCCAGCATTTT.